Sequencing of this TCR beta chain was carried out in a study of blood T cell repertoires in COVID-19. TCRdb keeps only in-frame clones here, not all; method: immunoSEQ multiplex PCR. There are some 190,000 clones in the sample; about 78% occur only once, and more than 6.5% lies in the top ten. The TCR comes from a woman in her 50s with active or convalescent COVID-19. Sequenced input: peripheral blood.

The CDR3 here is CASSLLGGSEAFF. CDR3 coding DNA: TGTGCCAGCAGCCTACTTGGGGGGAGTGAAGCTTTCTTT. The chain couples TRBV7-3 to TRBJ1-1; a weak D match, TRBD1 (5 bases). V dropped 5 bases and J dropped 7 bases, with 14 bases sitting between them. The CDR3 is made up of 13 amino acids. Germline V gene sequence: CDR1 SGHTA, CDR2 FQGTGA. The full variable domain, its missing parts supplied by reference TRBV7-3 and TRBJ1-1, is GAGVSQTPSNKVTEKGKYVELRCDPISGHTALYWYRQSLGQGPEFLIYFQGTGAADDSGLPNDRFFAVRPEGSVSTLKIQRTERGDSAVYLCASSLLGGSEAFFGQGTRLTVV.